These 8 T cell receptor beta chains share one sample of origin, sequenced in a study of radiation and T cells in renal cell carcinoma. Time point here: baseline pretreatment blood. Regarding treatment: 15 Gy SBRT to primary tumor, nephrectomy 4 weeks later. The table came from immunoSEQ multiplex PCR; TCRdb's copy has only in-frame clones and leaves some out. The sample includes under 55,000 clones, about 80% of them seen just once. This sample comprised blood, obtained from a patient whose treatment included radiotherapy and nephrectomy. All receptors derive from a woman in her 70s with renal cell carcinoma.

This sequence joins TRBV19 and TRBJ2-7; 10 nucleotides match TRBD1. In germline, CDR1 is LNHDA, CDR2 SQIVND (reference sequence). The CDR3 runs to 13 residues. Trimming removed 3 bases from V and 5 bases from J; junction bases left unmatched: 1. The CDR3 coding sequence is TGTGCCAGTAGTATGGGACAGGGGAACGAGCAGTACTTC. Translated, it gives CASSMGQGNEQYF.

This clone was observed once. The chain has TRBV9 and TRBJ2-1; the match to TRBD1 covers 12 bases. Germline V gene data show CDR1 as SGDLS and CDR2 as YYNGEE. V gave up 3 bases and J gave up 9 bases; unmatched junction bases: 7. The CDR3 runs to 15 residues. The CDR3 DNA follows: TGTGCCAGCAGCGCCCCGGGACAGGGGGCGACTGAGCAGTTCTTC. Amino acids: CASSAPGQGATEQFF.

In DNA form, the CDR3 reads TGTGCCATCAGCGGGGGACAGGGCTACGAGCAGTACTTC. It translates to CAISGGQGYEQYF. The chain combines TRBV10-3 with TRBJ2-7, with 9 bases aligning to TRBD1. V shed 6 bases and J 3 bases; nucleotides not matched to a gene: 3. The length of the CDR3 is 13 residues. Germline CDR1 is ENHRY and CDR2 is SYGVKD.

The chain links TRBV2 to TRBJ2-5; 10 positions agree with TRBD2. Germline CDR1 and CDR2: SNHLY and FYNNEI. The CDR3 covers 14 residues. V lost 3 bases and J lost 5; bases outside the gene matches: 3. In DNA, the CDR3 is TGTGCCAGCAGTGAGGGACTAGCGTGGGAGACCCAGTACTTC. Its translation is CASSEGLAWETQYF.

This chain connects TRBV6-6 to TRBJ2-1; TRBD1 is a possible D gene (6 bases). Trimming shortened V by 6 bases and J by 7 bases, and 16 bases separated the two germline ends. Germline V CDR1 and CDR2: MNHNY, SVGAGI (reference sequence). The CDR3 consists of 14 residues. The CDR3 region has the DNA TGTGCCAGCAGCCACCCAGAGAGGGGGAATGAGCAGTTCTTC. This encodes CASSHPERGNEQFF.

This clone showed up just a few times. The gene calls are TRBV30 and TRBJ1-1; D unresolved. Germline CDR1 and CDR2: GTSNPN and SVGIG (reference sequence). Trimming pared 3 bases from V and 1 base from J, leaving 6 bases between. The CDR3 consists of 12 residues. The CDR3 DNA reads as TGTGCCTGGAGCACTTCGAACACTGAAGCTTTCTTT. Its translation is CAWSTSNTEAFF. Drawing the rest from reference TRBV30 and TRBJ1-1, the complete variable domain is SQTIHQWPATLVQPVGSPLSLECTVEGTSNPNLYWYRQAAGRGLQLLFYSVGIGQISSEVPQNLSASRPQDRQFILSSKKLLLSDSGFYLCAWSTSNTEAFFGQGTRLTVV.

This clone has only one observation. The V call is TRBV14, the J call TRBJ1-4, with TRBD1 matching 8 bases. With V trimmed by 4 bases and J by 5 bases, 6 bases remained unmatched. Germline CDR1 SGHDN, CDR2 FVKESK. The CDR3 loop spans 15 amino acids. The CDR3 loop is CASSRQGAKNEKLFF. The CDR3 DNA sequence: TGTGCCAGCAGCCGCCAGGGGGCGAAGAATGAAAAACTGTTTTTT. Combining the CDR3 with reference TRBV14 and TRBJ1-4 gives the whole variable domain EAGVTQFPSHSVIEKGQTVTLRCDPISGHDNLYWYRRVMGKEIKFLLHFVKESKQDESGMPNNRFLAERTGGTYSTLKVQPAELEDSGVYFCASSRQGAKNEKLFFGSGTQLSVL.

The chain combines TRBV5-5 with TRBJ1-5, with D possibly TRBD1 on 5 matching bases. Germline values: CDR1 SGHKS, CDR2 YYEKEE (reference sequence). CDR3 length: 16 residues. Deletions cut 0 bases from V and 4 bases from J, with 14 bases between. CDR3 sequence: CASSLAGLGGNQPQHF. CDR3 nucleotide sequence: TGTGCCAGCAGCTTGGCCGGATTGGGGGGGAATCAGCCCCAGCATTTT.